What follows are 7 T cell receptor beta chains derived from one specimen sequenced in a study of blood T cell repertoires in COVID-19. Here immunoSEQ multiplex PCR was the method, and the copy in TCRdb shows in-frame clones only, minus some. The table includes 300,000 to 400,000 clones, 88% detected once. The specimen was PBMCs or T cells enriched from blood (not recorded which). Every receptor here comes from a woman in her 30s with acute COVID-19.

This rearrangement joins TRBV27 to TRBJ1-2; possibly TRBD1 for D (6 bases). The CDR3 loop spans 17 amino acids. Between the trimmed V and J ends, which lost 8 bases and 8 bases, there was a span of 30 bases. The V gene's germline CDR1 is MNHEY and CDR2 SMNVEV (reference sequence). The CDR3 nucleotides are TGTGCCAGCGGAGCATATGGCAGGCAGCAAAAGGGGGTAGGCTACACCTTC. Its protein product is CASGAYGRQQKGVGYTF.

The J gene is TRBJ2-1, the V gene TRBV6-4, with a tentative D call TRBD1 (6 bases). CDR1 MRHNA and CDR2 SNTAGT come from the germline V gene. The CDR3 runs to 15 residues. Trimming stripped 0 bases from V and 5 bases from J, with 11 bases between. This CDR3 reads CASSDSTGRNNEQFF. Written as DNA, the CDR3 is TGTGCCAGCAGTGACTCAACAGGGCGGAACAATGAGCAGTTCTTC.

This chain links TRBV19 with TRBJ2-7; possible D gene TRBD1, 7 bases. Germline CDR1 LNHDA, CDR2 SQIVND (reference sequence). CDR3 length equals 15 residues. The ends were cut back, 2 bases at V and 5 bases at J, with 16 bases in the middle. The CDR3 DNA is TGTGCCAGTAGTATAAGCAGCAGGGGGGACCACGAGCAGTACTTC. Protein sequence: CASSISSRGDHEQYF.

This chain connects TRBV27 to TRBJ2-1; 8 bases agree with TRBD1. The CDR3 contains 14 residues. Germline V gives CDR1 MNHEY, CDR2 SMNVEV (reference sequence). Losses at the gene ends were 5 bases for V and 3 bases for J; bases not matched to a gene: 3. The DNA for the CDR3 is TGTGCCAGCAGTCGAGGGACAGGCTACAATGAGCAGTTCTTC. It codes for CASSRGTGYNEQFF.

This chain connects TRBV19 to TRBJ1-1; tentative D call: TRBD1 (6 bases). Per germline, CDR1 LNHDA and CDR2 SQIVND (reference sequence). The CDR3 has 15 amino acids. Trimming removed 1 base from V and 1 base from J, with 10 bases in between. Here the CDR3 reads CASSIVTGKNTEAFF. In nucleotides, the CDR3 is TGTGCCAGTAGTATAGTTACAGGGAAGAACACTGAAGCTTTCTTT.

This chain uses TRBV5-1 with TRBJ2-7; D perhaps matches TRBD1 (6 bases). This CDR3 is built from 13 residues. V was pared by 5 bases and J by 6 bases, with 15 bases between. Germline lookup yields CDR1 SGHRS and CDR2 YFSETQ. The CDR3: CASRRQGLSEQYF. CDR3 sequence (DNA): TGCGCCAGCAGGAGGCAGGGGCTGTCCGAGCAGTACTTC.

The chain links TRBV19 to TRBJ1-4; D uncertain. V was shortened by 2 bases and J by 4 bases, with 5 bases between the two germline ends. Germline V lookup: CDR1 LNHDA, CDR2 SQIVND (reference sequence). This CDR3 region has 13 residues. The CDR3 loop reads CASSIYGNEKLFF. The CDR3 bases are TGTGCCAGTAGTATATACGGTAATGAAAAACTGTTTTTT.